This entry is about one T cell receptor (beta chain). Its specificity is not known. The sample originates from a study of response to subunit inactivated influenza vaccine. Study-wide findings and caveats: The authors offered the suggestion that each seasonal influenza vaccination recruits few new T cells.

MiXCR, applied by TCRdb to the RT-PCR reads, yields one record per CDR3 protein. The table includes 200,000 to 250,000 distinct CDR3 sequences, 12% detected once. The CDR3 extends over 16 amino acids. Germline assignment: CDR1 MNHEY and CDR2 SVGEGT. Trimming removed 5 bases at V and 5 bases at J, with 21 bases between. The clonotype comes from a man aged 50 to 59 who received an inactivated influenza vaccine. The chain links TRBV6-2 or TRBV6-3 to TRBJ2-5; D may correspond to TRBD1 or TRBD2 (5 bases each). The specimen was non-naive T cells sorted from PBMCs, collected roughly 15 days before vaccination. This chain's CDR3 is CASSPPGTDNKETQYF. The CDR3 region has the DNA TGTGCCAGCAGTCCCCCCGGGACCGACAATAAGGAGACCCAGTACTTC.